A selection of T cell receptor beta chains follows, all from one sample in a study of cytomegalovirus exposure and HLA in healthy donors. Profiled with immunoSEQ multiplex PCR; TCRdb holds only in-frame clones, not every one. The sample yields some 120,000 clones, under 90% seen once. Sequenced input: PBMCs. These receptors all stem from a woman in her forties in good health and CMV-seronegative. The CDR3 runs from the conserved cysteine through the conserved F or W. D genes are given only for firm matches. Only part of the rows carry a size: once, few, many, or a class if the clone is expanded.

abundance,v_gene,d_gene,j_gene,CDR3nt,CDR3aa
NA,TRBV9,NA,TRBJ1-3,TGTGCCAGCAGAGACGGAGGGCTTGGGGGAAACACCATATATTTT,CASRDGGLGGNTIYF
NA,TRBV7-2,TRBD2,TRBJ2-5,TGTGCCAGCAGCTTAACGTGGCGGGGGGGAGAGACCCAGTACTTC,CASSLTWRGGETQYF
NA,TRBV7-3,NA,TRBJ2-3,TGTGCCAGCCAGGGCAGAAGCACAGATACGCAGTATTTT,CASQGRSTDTQYF
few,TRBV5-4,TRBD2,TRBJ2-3,TGTGCCAGCAGCCTGCTCGCGGGAGGTACGCAGTATTTT,CASSLLAGGTQYF
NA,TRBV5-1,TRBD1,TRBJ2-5,TGCGCCAGCAGCTTGTATCTGGGGACAGTGGGATTTGGGGAGCAGTACTTC,CASSLYLGTVGFGEQYF
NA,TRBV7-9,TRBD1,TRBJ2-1,TGTGCCAGCAGCTCACTAGTCCCGGTGACAGGGCCGTTCTTC,CASSSLVPVTGPFF
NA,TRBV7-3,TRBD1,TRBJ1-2,TGTGCCAGCAGCTTAGCGGCAGGGGGTGGGGGCTACACCTTC,CASSLAAGGGGYTF
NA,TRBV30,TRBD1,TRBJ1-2,TGTGCCTGGAGTGTACAGGACAGGGGGTATGGCTACACCTTC,CAWSVQDRGYGYTF
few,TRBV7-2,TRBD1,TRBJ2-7,TGTGCCAGCAGTCATAGGTATGGACAGGGGGCTGAGGAGCAGTACTTC,CASSHRYGQGAEEQYF
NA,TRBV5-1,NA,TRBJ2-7,TGCGCCAGCAGCTTGGTATCGGGGGGCGCAGGTTACGAGCAGTACTTC,CASSLVSGGAGYEQYF
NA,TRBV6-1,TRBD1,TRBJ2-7,TGTGCCAGCAGTGAACGAGGGACAGGGACCTACGAGCAGTACTTC,CASSERGTGTYEQYF
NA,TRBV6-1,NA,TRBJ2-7,TGTGCCAGCAGTCCTCGACAGAGCTCCTACGAGCAGTACTTC,CASSPRQSSYEQYF
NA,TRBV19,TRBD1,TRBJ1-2,TGTGCCAGTAGAACCGGGACAGGGGATGGCTACACCTTC,CASRTGTGDGYTF
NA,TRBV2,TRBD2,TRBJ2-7,TGTGCCAGCAGTGAAGCGCAGGGACTACCCTACGAGCAGTACTTC,CASSEAQGLPYEQYF
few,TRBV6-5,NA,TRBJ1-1,TGTGCCAGCAGTTACGTGCGAAGCGGCACTGAAGCTTTCTTT,CASSYVRSGTEAFF
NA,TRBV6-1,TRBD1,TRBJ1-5,TGTGCCACCTCACTGACAGGGGGCTTGGGTCAGCCCCAGCATTTT,CATSLTGGLGQPQHF
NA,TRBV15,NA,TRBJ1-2,TGTGCCACCAGCAGACGAACAAACCCACCCAACTATGGCTACACCTTC,CATSRRTNPPNYGYTF
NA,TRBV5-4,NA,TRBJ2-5,TGTGCCAGCAGCCCTAGGGGGGGACGGGGGGAGACCCAGTACTTC,CASSPRGGRGETQYF
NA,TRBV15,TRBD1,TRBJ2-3,TGTGCCACCAGCGGTATTGGGACAGGGACCATAGACACAGATACGCAGTATTTT,CATSGIGTGTIDTDTQYF
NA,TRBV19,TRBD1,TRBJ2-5,TGTGCCAGTAGTCGGGACAGGGGGGAGACCCAGTACTTC,CASSRDRGETQYF
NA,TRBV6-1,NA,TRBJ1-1,TGTGCCAGCCGTAGTGATTACACTGAAGCTTTCTTT,CASRSDYTEAFF
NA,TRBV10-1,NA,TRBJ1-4,TGCGCCAGCAGTGAAGGAGGTGCAACTAATGAAAAACTGTTTTTT,CASSEGGATNEKLFF
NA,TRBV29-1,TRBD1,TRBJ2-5,TGCAGCGTTGAACCCCAGGGGGTTGAGACCCAGTACTTC,CSVEPQGVETQYF
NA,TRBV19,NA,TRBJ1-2,TGTGCCAGTAGTATTTTAGGGGGATTGAACGTTCTAAGCTACACCTTC,CASSILGGLNVLSYTF
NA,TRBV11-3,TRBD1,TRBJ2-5,TGTGCCAGCAGCTTAGGGCAGGGGGTGCAAGAGACCCAGTACTTC,CASSLGQGVQETQYF
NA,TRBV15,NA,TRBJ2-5,TGTGCCACCAGCAGAGATGGAGGGCGACAAGAGACCCAGTACTTC,CATSRDGGRQETQYF
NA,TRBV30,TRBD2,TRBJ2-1,TGTGCCGGTCTAGCGGGGGGAAACAATGAGCAGTTCTTC,CAGLAGGNNEQFF
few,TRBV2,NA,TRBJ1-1,TGTGCCAGCAGTGAAAGGGGCTTAGGGGAAGCTTTCTTT,CASSERGLGEAFF
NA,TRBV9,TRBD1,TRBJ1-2,TGTGCCAGCAGCGTATTGGAGGGGGCGGATGGCTACACCTTC,CASSVLEGADGYTF
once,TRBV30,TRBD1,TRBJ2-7,TGTGCCTGGAGGGGAACGCGACAGGGTGGAAACTACGAGCAGTACTTC,CAWRGTRQGGNYEQYF
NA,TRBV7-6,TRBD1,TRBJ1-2,TGTGCCAGCAGCCCGGGACAGTGGGCCTATGGCTACACCTTC,CASSPGQWAYGYTF
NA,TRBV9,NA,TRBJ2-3,TGTGCCAGCAGCGTAGGAGTCGCCACAGATACGCAGTATTTT,CASSVGVATDTQYF
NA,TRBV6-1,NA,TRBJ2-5,TGTGCCAGCAGTGTTTGGCAGGCCCAAGAGACCCAGTACTTC,CASSVWQAQETQYF
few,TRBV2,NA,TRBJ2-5,TGTGCCAGCAGTGGGGGTTTGGGGGCGGGGGACCAAGAGACCCAGTACTTC,CASSGGLGAGDQETQYF
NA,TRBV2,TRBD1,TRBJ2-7,TGTGCCAAGCCAACCGACAGGGATTACGAGCAGTACTTC,CAKPTDRDYEQYF
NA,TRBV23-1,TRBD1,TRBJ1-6,TGCGCCAGCAGCCAGACCGGAGAGGGGGCTTATAATTCACCCCTCCACTTT,CASSQTGEGAYNSPLHF
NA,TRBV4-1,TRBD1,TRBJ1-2,TGCGCCAGCAGCCAACCGGGTGGACAGGCCTATGGCTACACCTTC,CASSQPGGQAYGYTF
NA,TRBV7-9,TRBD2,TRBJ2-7,TGTGCCAGCAGCTTAGAGGCTAGCGGGGACTCTTCCTACGAGCAGTACTTC,CASSLEASGDSSYEQYF
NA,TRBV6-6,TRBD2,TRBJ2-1,TGTGCCAGCAGATACGATAGCGGGGGGGCGGTTGAGCAGTTCTTC,CASRYDSGGAVEQFF
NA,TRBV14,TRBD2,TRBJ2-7,TGTGCCAGCAGCCCCGGGACTAGCGGGAGGAGGAACGAGCAGTACTTC,CASSPGTSGRRNEQYF
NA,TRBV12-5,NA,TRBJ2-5,TGTGCTAGTGGTATCCCGTCGGGGGGCCAGGAGACCCAGTACTTC,CASGIPSGGQETQYF
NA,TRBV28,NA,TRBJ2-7,TGTGCCAGCAGTCTACAGGTGTTTGGCTCCTACGAGCAGTACTTC,CASSLQVFGSYEQYF